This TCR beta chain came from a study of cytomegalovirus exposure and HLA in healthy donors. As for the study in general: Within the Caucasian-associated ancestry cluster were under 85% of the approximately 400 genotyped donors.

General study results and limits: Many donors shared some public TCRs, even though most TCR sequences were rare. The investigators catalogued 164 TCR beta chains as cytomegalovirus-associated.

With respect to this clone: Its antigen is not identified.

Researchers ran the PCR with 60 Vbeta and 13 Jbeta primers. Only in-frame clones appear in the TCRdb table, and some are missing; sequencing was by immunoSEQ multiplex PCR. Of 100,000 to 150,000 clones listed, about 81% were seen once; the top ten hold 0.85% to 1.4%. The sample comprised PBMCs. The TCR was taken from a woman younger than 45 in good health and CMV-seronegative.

CDR3 loop: CASSAQGWANEQFF. The DNA of the CDR3 is TGTGCCAGCAGTGCCCAGGGGTGGGCGAATGAGCAGTTCTTC. This chain connects TRBV28 to TRBJ2-1, with D possibly matching TRBD1 (6 bases). In germline, CDR1 is MDHEN, CDR2 SYDVKM. The CDR3 has 14 amino acids. Between the trimmed V and J ends, which lost 5 bases and 7 bases, there was a span of 15 bases.